The clone carrying this T cell receptor (beta chain) was picked up a small number of times. Its specificity is unknown. Different DNA sequences within this sample yield the same CDR3. The data were taken from a study of shared clonotypes between healthy human individuals. Whole-study results and caveats: Sequencing depth was expected to influence donor clonotype sharing.

CDR1 and CDR2 from the germline V gene are MNHEY and SMNVEV (reference sequence). This CDR3 is built from 14 residues. V was clipped by 2 bases and J by 7 bases; unmatched bases: 0. Profiling relied on immunoSEQ multiplex PCR, and the TCRdb table lists in-frame clones only, not all of them. The sample carries millions of clones, just over 90% recorded once. The sequenced material came from naive CD4+ T cells sorted from blood. As to subset: CD45RA+ positively selected. The sequence came from a man younger than 35 in good health. The gene calls are TRBV27 and TRBJ1-6, with TRBD1 matching 9 bases. The CDR3 sequence is CASSLGQGNSPLHF. In nucleotides, the CDR3 is TGTGCCAGCAGTTTAGGACAGGGGAATTCACCCCTCCACTTT.